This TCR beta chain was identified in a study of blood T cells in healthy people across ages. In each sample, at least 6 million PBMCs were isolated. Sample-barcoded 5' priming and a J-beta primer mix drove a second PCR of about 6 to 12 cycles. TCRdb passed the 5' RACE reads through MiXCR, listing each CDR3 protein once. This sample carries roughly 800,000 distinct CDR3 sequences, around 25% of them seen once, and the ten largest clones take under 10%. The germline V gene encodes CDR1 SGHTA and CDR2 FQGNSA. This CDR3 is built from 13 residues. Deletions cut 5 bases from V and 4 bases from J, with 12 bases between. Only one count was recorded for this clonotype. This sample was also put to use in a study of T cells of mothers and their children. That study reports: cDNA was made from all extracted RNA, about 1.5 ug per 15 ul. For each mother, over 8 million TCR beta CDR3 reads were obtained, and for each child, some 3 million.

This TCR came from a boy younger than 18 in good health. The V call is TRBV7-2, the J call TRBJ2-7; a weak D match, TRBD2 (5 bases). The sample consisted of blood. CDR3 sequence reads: CASSQVEVYEQYF. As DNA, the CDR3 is TGTGCCAGCAGCCAGGTGGAGGTATACGAGCAGTACTTC.